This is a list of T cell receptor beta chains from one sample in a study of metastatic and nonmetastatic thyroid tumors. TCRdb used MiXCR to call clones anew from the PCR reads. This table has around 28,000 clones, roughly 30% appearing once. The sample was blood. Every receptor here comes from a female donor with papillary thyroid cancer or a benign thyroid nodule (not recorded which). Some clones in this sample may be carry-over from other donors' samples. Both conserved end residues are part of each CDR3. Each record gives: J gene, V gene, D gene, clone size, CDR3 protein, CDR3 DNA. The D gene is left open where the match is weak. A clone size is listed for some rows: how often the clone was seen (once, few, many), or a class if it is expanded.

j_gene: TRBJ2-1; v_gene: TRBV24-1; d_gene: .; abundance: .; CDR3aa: CATSDLHEQFF; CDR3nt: TGTGCCACCAGTGATCTCCATGAGCAGTTCTTC
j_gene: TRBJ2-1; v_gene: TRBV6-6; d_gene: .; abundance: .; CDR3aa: CASSYSGESEQFF; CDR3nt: TGTGCCAGCAGTTACTCAGGGGAGAGTGAGCAGTTCTTC
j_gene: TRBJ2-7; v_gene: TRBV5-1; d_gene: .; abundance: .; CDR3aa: CASSSGEPREQYF; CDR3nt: TGCGCCAGCAGCTCCGGGGAGCCGCGAGAGCAGTACTTC
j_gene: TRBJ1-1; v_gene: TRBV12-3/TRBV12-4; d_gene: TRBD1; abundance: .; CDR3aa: CASSPRGAGETEAFF; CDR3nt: TGTGCCAGCAGCCCCAGGGGGGCAGGGGAAACTGAAGCTTTCTTT
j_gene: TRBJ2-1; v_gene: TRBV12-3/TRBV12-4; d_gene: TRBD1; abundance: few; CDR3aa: CASGTGNNEQFF; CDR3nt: TGTGCCAGCGGGACAGGGAACAATGAGCAGTTCTTC
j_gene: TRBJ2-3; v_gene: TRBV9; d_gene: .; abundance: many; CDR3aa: CASSARPGGTDTQYF; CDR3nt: TGTGCCAGCAGCGCTCGACCCGGGGGCACAGATACGCAGTATTTT
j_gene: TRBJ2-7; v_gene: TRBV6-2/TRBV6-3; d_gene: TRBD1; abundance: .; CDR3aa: CASSYDRGPYEQYF; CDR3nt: TGTGCCAGCAGTTACGACAGGGGGCCCTACGAGCAGTACTTC
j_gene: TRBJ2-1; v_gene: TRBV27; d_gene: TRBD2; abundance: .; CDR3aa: CASSFGTSGRNEQFF; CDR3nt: TGTGCCAGCAGTTTTGGGACTAGCGGGAGGAATGAGCAGTTCTTC
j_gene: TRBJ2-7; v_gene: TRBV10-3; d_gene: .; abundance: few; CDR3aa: CAIRGYDSYEQYF; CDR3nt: TGTGCCATCAGGGGATACGACTCCTACGAGCAGTACTTC
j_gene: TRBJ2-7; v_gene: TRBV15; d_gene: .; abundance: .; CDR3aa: CATSRDQMSNYEQYF; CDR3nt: TGTGCCACCAGCAGAGATCAAATGTCTAACTACGAGCAGTACTTC
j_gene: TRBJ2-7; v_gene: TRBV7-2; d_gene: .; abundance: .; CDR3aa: CTSSSSSATGERYF; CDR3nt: TGTACCAGCAGCTCTTCTAGCGCCACGGGGGAGCGGTACTTC
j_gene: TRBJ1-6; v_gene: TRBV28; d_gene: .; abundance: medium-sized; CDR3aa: CASRTRDDGNSPLHF; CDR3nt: TGTGCCAGCAGGACCCGGGACGACGGGAATTCACCCCTCCACTTT
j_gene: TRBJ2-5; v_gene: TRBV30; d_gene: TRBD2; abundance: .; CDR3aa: CAWGLAGAETQYF; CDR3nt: TGTGCTTGGGGGCTAGCGGGAGCGGAGACCCAGTACTTC
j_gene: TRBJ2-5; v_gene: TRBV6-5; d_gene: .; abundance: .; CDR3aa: CASSYSSSEGRYQETQYF; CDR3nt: TGTGCCAGCAGTTACTCGAGTTCAGAGGGAAGGTACCAAGAGACCCAGTACTTC
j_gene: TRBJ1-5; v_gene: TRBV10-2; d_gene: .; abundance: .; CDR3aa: CASSEWGGLDSNQPQHF; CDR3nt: TGCGCCAGCAGTGAGTGGGGGGGACTTGATAGCAATCAGCCCCAGCATTTT
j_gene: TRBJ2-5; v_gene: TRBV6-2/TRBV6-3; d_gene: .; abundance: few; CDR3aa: CASSSPGGETQYF; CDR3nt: TGTGCCAGCAGTTCCCCCGGCGGCGAGACCCAGTACTTC
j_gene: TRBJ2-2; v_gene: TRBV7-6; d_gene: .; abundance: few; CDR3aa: CASSLAYTGELFF; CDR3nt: TGTGCCAGCAGCTTAGCGTACACCGGGGAGCTGTTTTTT
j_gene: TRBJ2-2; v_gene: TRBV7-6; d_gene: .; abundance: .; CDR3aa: CASSSQGTLYTGELFF; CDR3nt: TGTGCCAGCAGCTCCCAAGGGACACTCTACACCGGGGAGCTGTTTTTT
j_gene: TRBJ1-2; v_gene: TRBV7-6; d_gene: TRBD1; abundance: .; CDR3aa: CASSLVGTGVYGYTF; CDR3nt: TGTGCCAGCAGCTTAGTCGGGACAGGGGTCTATGGCTACACCTTC
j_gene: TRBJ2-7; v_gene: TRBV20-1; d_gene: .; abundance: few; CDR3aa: CSAREAGVREQYF; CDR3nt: TGCAGTGCTAGAGAAGCTGGCGTACGAGAGCAGTACTTC
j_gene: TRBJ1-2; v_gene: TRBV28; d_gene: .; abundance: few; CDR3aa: CASRPNYGYTF; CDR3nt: TGTGCCAGCAGGCCTAACTATGGCTACACCTTC
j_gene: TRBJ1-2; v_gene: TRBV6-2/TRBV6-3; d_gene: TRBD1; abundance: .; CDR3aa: CASSSSTGGSYGYTF; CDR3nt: TGTGCCAGCAGTAGCTCGACAGGGGGCAGCTATGGCTACACCTTC
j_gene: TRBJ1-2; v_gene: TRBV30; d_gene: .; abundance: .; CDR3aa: CAWSVQASYGYTF; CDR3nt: TGTGCCTGGAGTGTACAGGCAAGCTATGGCTACACCTTC
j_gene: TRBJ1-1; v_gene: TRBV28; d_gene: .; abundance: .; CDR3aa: CASVSEVTEAFF; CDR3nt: TGTGCCAGCGTGTCTGAGGTCACTGAAGCTTTCTTT
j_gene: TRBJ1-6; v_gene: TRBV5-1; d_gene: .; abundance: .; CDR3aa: CASSRGKVDSPLHF; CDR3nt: TGCGCCAGCAGCCGAGGGAAAGTAGATTCACCCCTCCACTTT
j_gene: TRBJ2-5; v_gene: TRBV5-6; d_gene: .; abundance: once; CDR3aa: CASSFLTEGVEAQYF; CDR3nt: TGTGCCAGCAGCTTCTTGACGGAGGGGGTCGAGGCCCAGTACTTC
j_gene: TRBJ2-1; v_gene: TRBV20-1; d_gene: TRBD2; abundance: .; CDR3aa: CSARGLTSGGSINEQFF; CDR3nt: TGCAGTGCTAGAGGCCTGACTAGCGGGGGGTCCATCAATGAGCAGTTCTTC
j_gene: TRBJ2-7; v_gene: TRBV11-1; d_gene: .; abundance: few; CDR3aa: CASSATRGEGAYYEQYF; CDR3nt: TGTGCCAGCAGCGCGACCAGAGGGGAGGGGGCGTATTACGAGCAGTACTTC
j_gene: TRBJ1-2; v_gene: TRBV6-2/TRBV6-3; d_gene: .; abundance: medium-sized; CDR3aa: CASSSQRSGYTF; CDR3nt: TGTGCCAGCAGTTCACAACGGAGTGGCTACACCTTC
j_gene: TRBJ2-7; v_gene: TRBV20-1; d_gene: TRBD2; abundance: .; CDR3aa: CSANYASGSFYEQYF; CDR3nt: TGCAGTGCTAACTACGCTAGCGGGAGTTTCTACGAGCAGTACTTC
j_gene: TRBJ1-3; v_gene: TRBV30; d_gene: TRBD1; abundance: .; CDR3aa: CAWFIRGSGTGYGNTIYF; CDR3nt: TGTGCCTGGTTTATACGGGGGTCCGGGACAGGGTACGGAAACACCATATATTTT
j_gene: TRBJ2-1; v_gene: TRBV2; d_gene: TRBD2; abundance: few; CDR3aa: CASSGGTRGFF; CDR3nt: TGTGCCAGCAGTGGTGGGACTAGGGGATTCTTC
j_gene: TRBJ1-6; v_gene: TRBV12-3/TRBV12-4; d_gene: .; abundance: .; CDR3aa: CASGPRDTYSPLHF; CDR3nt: TGTGCCAGCGGGCCTCGGGACACCTATTCACCCCTCCACTTT
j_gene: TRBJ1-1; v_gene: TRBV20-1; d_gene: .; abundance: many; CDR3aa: CSARRGGTSEAFF; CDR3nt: TGCAGTGCTAGGCGGGGGGGGACGTCTGAAGCTTTCTTT
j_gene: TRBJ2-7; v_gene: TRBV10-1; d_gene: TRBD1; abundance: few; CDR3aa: CAGTPGQGFSEQYF; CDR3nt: TGCGCCGGCACGCCGGGACAGGGCTTTTCGGAGCAGTACTTC
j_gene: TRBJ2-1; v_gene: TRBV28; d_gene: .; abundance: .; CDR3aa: CASSLPRGNEQFF; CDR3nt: TGTGCCAGCAGTTTACCCAGGGGAAATGAGCAGTTCTTC
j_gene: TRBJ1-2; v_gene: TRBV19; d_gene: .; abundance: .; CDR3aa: CASSLGYGYTF; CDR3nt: TGTGCCAGTAGTTTGGGCTATGGCTACACCTTC
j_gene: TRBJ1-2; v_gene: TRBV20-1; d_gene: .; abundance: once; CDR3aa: CSAVDKNYGYTF; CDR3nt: TGCAGTGCGGTCGACAAAAACTATGGCTACACCTTC
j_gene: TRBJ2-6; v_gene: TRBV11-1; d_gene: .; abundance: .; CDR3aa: CASSWPRSLRANVLTF; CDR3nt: TGTGCCAGCAGCTGGCCCCGGTCCCTCCGGGCCAACGTCCTGACTTTC
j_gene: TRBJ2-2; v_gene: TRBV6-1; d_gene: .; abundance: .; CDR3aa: CALERESTGELFF; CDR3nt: TGTGCCCTCGAGAGGGAGAGCACCGGGGAGCTGTTCTTT
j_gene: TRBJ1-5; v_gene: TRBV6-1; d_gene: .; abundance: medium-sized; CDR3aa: CASSWEQGNQPQHF; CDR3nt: TGTGCCAGCAGTTGGGAACAGGGAAATCAGCCCCAGCATTTT
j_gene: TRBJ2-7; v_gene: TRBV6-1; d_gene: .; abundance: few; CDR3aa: CASSEWLGEQYF; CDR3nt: TGTGCCAGCAGTGAATGGTTGGGCGAGCAGTACTTC
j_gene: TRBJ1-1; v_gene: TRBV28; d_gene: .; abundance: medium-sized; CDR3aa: CASSLVWTVNTEAFF; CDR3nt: TGTGCCAGCAGTTTAGTATGGACCGTGAACACTGAAGCTTTCTTT
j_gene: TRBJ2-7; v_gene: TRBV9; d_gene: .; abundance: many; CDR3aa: CASSVVEGSEQYF; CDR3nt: TGTGCCAGCAGCGTAGTAGAGGGGAGCGAGCAGTACTTC
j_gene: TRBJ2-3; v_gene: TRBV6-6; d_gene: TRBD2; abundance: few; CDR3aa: CASSLLAEGPDTQYF; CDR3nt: TGTGCCAGCAGCTTACTAGCGGAGGGCCCAGATACGCAGTATTTT
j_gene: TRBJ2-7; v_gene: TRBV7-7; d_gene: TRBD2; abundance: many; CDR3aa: CASGELSRKTYEQYF; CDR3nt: TGTGCTAGCGGGGAACTATCCCGGAAAACTTACGAGCAGTACTTC
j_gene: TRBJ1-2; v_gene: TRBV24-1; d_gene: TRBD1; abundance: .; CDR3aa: CATSEWDSGYTF; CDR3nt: TGTGCCACCAGTGAATGGGACAGTGGCTACACCTTC
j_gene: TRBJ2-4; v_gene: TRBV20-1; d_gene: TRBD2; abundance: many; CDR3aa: CSARDPASGRGTKNIQYF; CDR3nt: TGCAGTGCTAGAGATCCCGCTAGCGGGAGGGGGACCAAAAACATTCAGTACTTC
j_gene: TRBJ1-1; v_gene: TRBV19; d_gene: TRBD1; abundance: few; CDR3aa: CASSTTGGRNTEAFF; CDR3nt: TGTGCCAGTAGTACGACAGGGGGACGGAACACTGAAGCTTTCTTT
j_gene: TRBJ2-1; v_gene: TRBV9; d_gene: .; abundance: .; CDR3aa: CASSESSYNEQFF; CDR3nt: TGTGCCAGCAGCGAATCGTCCTACAATGAGCAGTTCTTC
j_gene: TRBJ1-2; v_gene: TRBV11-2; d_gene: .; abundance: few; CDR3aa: CASSPNRAGGYTF; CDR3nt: TGTGCCAGCAGCCCAAATCGGGCCGGTGGCTACACCTTC
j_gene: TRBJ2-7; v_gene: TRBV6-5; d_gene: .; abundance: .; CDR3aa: CASSALLVRGGEQYF; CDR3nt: TGTGCCAGCAGTGCACTACTAGTACGAGGGGGCGAGCAGTACTTC